A selection of T cell receptor beta chains follows, all from one sample in a study of blood T cell repertoires in COVID-19. The table came from immunoSEQ multiplex PCR; TCRdb's copy has only in-frame clones and leaves some out. The sample lists under 200,000 clones, more than 70% occurring once. Sequencing input: PBMCs or T cells enriched from blood (not recorded which). These receptors came from a woman between 45 and 65 years old in a cohort exposed to, infected with or recovered from COVID-19 (not recorded which). Both conserved end residues are part of each CDR3. A D gene is named only where the DNA matches it firmly. Size is stated for part of the rows, as once, few or many counts, or as a class when the clone is expanded.

V,J,D,size,CDR3,DNA
TRBV14,TRBJ1-1,.,.,CASSQGWAPEAFF,TGTGCCAGCAGCCAAGGGTGGGCCCCTGAAGCTTTCTTT
TRBV14,TRBJ1-2,.,.,CASSQDQPTATWGGYTF,TGTGCCAGCAGCCAAGATCAACCGACAGCCACCTGGGGAGGCTACACCTTC
TRBV30,TRBJ1-1,.,few,CAWTRLGDTEAFF,TGTGCCTGGACGCGCCTTGGAGACACTGAAGCTTTCTTT
TRBV19,TRBJ2-3,TRBD1,.,CASSKTGGTDTQYF,TGTGCCAGTAGTAAGACAGGGGGCACAGATACGCAGTATTTT
TRBV28,TRBJ1-5,.,.,CASITVQYNQPQHF,TGTGCCAGCATAACAGTACAATACAATCAGCCCCAGCATTTT
TRBV12-3/TRBV12-4,TRBJ2-1,TRBD1,.,CASSLDRGTGQFF,TGTGCCAGCAGTTTGGACAGGGGAACTGGGCAGTTCTTC
TRBV19,TRBJ1-1,.,.,CASSIAGVGEAFF,TGTGCCAGTAGTATAGCCGGGGTTGGCGAAGCTTTCTTT
TRBV6-6,TRBJ2-7,TRBD1,few,CATLAGTGNDEQYF,TGTGCCACCCTAGCTGGGACAGGGAACGACGAGCAGTACTTC
TRBV19,TRBJ1-1,.,.,CASSMLGRDTEAFF,TGTGCCAGTAGTATGCTAGGGAGGGACACTGAAGCTTTCTTT
TRBV12-3/TRBV12-4,TRBJ1-1,.,.,CASSWGLNTEAFF,TGTGCCAGCAGTTGGGGCTTGAACACTGAAGCTTTCTTT
TRBV7-9,TRBJ1-1,.,.,CASSMAGNTEAFF,TGTGCCAGCAGCATGGCGGGAAACACTGAAGCTTTCTTT
TRBV19,TRBJ2-3,TRBD2,.,CASSMKGLAGSTDTQYF,TGTGCCAGTAGTATGAAGGGACTAGCAGGTTCCACAGATACGCAGTATTTT
TRBV2,TRBJ2-3,TRBD2,.,CASSGSGGADTQYF,TGTGCCAGCAGTGGTAGCGGGGGGGCAGATACGCAGTATTTT
TRBV5-1,TRBJ2-1,TRBD2,.,CASSLELAGAPEQFF,TGCGCCAGCAGCTTGGAGTTAGCGGGAGCCCCTGAGCAGTTCTTC